Presented here are 16 T cell receptor beta chains from one specimen sequenced in a study of vaccination and CD4 T cells after COVID-19 (dated by TCRdb to the early 2020s). The method behind the library was PCR. Reads for this sample came from an Illumina iSeq 100. DNA from cultured CD4+ T cells was subjected to TCR sequencing with the Oncomine TCR Beta short-read assay at the Johns Hopkins FTIC core. TCRdb trimmed public reads at Q25 via fastp, called clones via MiXCR and kept in-frame beta chains. Identical CDR3 protein sequences are pooled into one entry, listed with their most common genes and DNA. The sample table holds tens of thousands of distinct CDR3 sequences, of which 44% were seen once. The ten largest clones represent over 15% of the sample. Their antigen targets remain unknown. The sample's treatment or condition label, decoded: roughly 10-day PBMC culture with coronavirus spike peptide pools or control peptides (ViraFEST assay).

The sample was CD4+ T cells from blood, cultured in vitro, taken before SARS-CoV-2 vaccination. These receptors were taken from a human donor who received a COVID-19 vaccine.

The chain has TRBV7-2 and TRBJ1-5; D unclear. Trimming left V 4 bases short and J 1 base short, with 17 bases between. Germline values: CDR1 SGHTA, CDR2 FQGNSA. The CDR3 runs 17 residues. CDR3 in DNA: TGTGCCAGCAGCTCTCAATCGGGGTTGGAAAGCAATCAGCCCCAGCATTTT. It codes for CASSSQSGLESNQPQHF.

The chain is built from TRBV7-9 and TRBJ2-2; a possible D gene is TRBD1 (5 bases). This CDR3 comprises 15 residues. Trimming removed 1 base at V and 7 bases at J, with 13 bases between. The V gene's germline CDR1 is SEHNR and CDR2 FQNEAQ (reference sequence). CDR3 region: CASSLGGRRGGELFF. Written as DNA, the CDR3 is TGTGCCAGCAGCTTAGGGGGCAGGCGCGGCGGGGAGCTGTTTTTT.

The chain uses TRBV12-3 or TRBV12-4 and TRBJ1-1, with 12 nucleotides matching TRBD1. The CDR3 covers 17 residues. The ends lost 5 bases at V and 5 bases at J; junction bases unmatched: 12. CDR3 sequence: CASSRGTGGTTWTEAFF. CDR3 coding DNA: TGTGCCAGCAGTCGCGGGACAGGGGGCACAACGTGGACTGAAGCTTTCTTT.

V usage is TRBV24-1 and J usage is TRBJ1-5; 7 bases match TRBD1. This CDR3 is built from 13 residues. With 11 bases clipped from V and 3 bases from J, the junction kept 6 bases outside the gene matches. Germline V gene lookup returns CDR1 KGHDR and CDR2 SFDVKD. The CDR3 region has the DNA TGTGCCAGCCAGGACAGGCACAATCAGCCCCAGCATTTT. It translates to CASQDRHNQPQHF.

This clonotype was seen a few times. This chain uses TRBV10-1 with TRBJ2-5, with 11 bases fitting TRBD2. The CDR3 runs 16 residues. Germline lookup yields CDR1 WNHNN and CDR2 SYGVQD (reference sequence). V lost 3 bases to trimming and J lost 1 base; unmatched junction nucleotides: 4. DNA of the CDR3: TGCGCCAGCAGTGACCGCCTAGCGGGAGGCCAAGAGACCCAGTACTTC. Its protein is CASSDRLAGGQETQYF.

V is TRBV12-3 or TRBV12-4 and J is TRBJ1-1, with 7 bases lining up with TRBD1. V was pared by 3 bases and J by 3 bases, with 1 base of the junction left unmatched. CDR3 length: 13 residues. This CDR3 reads CASSFTGDTEAFF. The CDR3 DNA reads TGTGCCAGCAGTTTCACAGGGGACACTGAAGCTTTCTTT.

The chain has TRBV2 and TRBJ1-6, with D possibly being TRBD1 (5 bases). CDR3 size: 14 residues. The V gene's germline CDR1 is SNHLY and CDR2 FYNNEI. V shed 5 bases and J shed 7 bases, with 12 bases lying between them. The CDR3 loop is CASSHDGANSPLHF. The CDR3 nucleotides read TGTGCCAGCAGTCATGACGGGGCAAATTCACCCCTCCACTTT.

The chain recombines TRBV11-3 with TRBJ1-6; D is possibly TRBD1 (6 bases). The V and J ends lost 7 bases and 6 bases respectively, with 16 bases between them. The CDR3 is 15 amino acids. Per germline, CDR1 SGHNT and CDR2 YENEEA. DNA of the CDR3: TGTGCCAGCACCAACAGGGTCGTGGGTAATTCACCCCTCCACTTT. Translated: CASTNRVVGNSPLHF.

This sequence joins TRBV19 and TRBJ2-6; tentatively, D is TRBD1 or TRBD2 (5 bases each). V was pared by 9 bases and J by 0 bases, with 18 bases between. This CDR3 contains 17 residues. Germline CDR1 and CDR2: LNHDA and SQIVND (reference sequence). The CDR3 protein is CASAPRGTYSGANVLTF. Written as DNA, the CDR3 is TGTGCCAGCGCCCCCCGGGGCACCTACTCTGGGGCCAACGTCCTGACTTTC.

This clonotype was recorded a few times. CDR3 nucleotide sequence: TGTGCCAGCACCAGGGGCATGAACACTGAAGCTTTCTTT. Amino acid sequence: CASTRGMNTEAFF. This rearrangement joins TRBV6-1 to TRBJ1-1, with D perhaps TRBD1 (6 bases). V dropped 7 bases and J dropped 0 bases, with 9 bases sitting between them. CDR1 is MNHNS, CDR2 SASEGT, per germline. The CDR3 sequence is 13 residues long.

This clonotype was counted once. The chain combines TRBV24-1 with TRBJ1-1; 10 bases fit TRBD1. Germline V gives CDR1 KGHDR, CDR2 SFDVKD. The CDR3 runs 14 residues. The junction had 8 bases not matched to a gene; V was cut back by 3 bases and J by 11 bases. CDR3 sequence reads: CATSDTGQGEKAFF. CDR3 in DNA: TGTGCCACCAGTGATACCGGACAGGGGGAGAAGGCTTTCTTT.

The chain has TRBV7-6 and TRBJ1-1; the match to TRBD1 covers 9 bases. Trimming removed 0 bases from V and 6 bases from J; junction bases left unmatched: 5. This CDR3 contains 15 residues. From germline, CDR1 is SGHVS and CDR2 FNYEAQ. CDR3 sequence reads: CASSLAPQGASEAFF. In DNA form, the CDR3 reads TGTGCCAGCAGCTTAGCCCCACAGGGGGCGTCTGAAGCTTTCTTT.

This clonotype was detected only a few times. This chain uses TRBV2 with TRBJ1-2; D is ambiguous. Trimming pared 1 base from V and 1 base from J, leaving 10 bases between. The CDR3 consists of 15 residues. CDR1 and CDR2 from the germline V gene are SNHLY and FYNNEI. The CDR3 protein is CASSEGLGVNYGYTF. The CDR3 nucleotides are TGTGCCAGCAGTGAAGGGCTTGGGGTTAACTATGGCTACACCTTC.

The rearrangement joins TRBV19 to TRBJ2-1, with 12 bases lining up with TRBD1. Germline-derived CDR1 and CDR2 are LNHDA and SQIVND (reference sequence). V lost 5 bases to trimming and J lost 7 bases; unmatched junction nucleotides: 6. The CDR3 loop spans 15 amino acids. The CDR3 nucleotides read TGTGCCAGTAGTTCGAGGGACAGGGGGCCTAATGAGCAGTTCTTC. Translation: CASSSRDRGPNEQFF.

J is TRBJ2-1 and V is TRBV7-8; the match to TRBD1 covers 7 bases. The CDR3 is made up of 16 amino acids. The V gene end was trimmed by 3 bases and the J gene end by 7 bases; junction bases not matched to a gene: 12. Germline V gene lookup returns CDR1 SGHVS and CDR2 FQNEAQ. The CDR3 DNA sequence: TGTGCCAGCAGCTTCAGGGGGTCGGGGACGGCGAATGAGCAGTTCTTC. Amino acid sequence: CASSFRGSGTANEQFF. The full variable domain, completed using reference TRBV7-8 and TRBJ2-1, is GAGVSQSPRYKVAKRGQDVALRCDPISGHVSLFWYQQALGQGPEFLTYFQNEAQLDKSGLPSDRFFAERPEGSVSTLKIQRTQQEDSAVYLCASSFRGSGTANEQFFGPGTRLTVL.

The V gene is TRBV2, the J gene TRBJ1-6; 10 bases are shared with TRBD1. The CDR3 covers 15 residues. J was trimmed by 6 bases and V by 7 bases; bases with no gene match: 6. From germline, CDR1 is SNHLY and CDR2 FYNNEI. The CDR3 spells CASTGRDRGNSPLHF. The CDR3 DNA is TGTGCCAGCACGGGGAGGGACAGGGGTAATTCACCCCTCCACTTT.